The 7 T cell receptor beta chains below were found in one sample sequenced in a study of spatial heterogeneity in lung cancer (dated by TCRdb to 2018 to 2020). The library was obtained by 5' RACE. Sequencing instrument: NextSeq 500. TCRdb redid the processing of the public reads, applying fastp at Q25 and MiXCR, and retained in-frame beta chains. Rows with a matching CDR3 protein are joined into one entry that keeps the most common DNA and genes. In all, the sample holds some 38,000 distinct CDR3 sequences, and 7.5% of those were seen once. Approximately 30% of the sample rests with the top ten. What this sample's time point label stands for: sample taken at primary tumor resection. Sequenced here: PBMCs, sampled at surgery. These receptors were taken from a male donor with early-stage non-small cell lung cancer.

This clonotype was observed a few times. The chain joins TRBV7-2 to TRBJ2-5; 8 bases map to TRBD2. Germline assignment: CDR1 SGHTA and CDR2 FQGNSA. This CDR3 comprises 15 residues. Trimming removed 2 bases from V and 4 bases from J; junction bases left unmatched: 6. The chain's CDR3 is CASSLSSAGAETQYF. The CDR3 DNA follows: TGTGCCAGCAGCTTATCGTCAGCGGGGGCAGAGACCCAGTACTTC.

This clonotype was seen ten or more times. The chain has TRBV7-6 and TRBJ2-7; D possibly corresponds to TRBD2 (6 bases). CDR3 size: 14 residues. CDR1 is SGHVS and CDR2 is FNYEAQ in the germline V gene. CDR3 nucleotides: TGTGTCAGCAGCCCCCCCAAGCGGGTCTACGAGCAGTACGTC. It translates to CVSSPPKRVYEQYV.

This clonotype has ten or more counts. The rearrangement uses TRBV6-5 and TRBJ2-6; D gene unclear. The CDR3 has 15 amino acids. In germline, CDR1 is MNHEY, CDR2 SVGAGI. The ends were cut back, 2 bases at V and 0 bases at J, with 5 bases in the middle. The CDR3 coding sequence is TGTGCCAGCAGTTACATGGTCTCTGGGGCCAACGTCCTGACTTTC. This translates into CASSYMVSGANVLTF.

The chain links TRBV20-1 to TRBJ1-2; the D is unclear. V lost 4 bases and J lost 4, with 16 bases in between. CDR3 length: 14 residues. CDR1 and CDR2 from the germline V gene are DFQATT and SNEGSKA (reference sequence). CDR3 sequence (DNA): TGCAGTGCTATCCCGAGCGGCCGGATCTATGGCTACACCTTC. It encodes CSAIPSGRIYGYTF.

This clonotype was counted ten times or more. The rearrangement links TRBV3-1 to TRBJ1-6; D is uncertain. This CDR3 is 14 amino acids long. V was shortened by 2 bases and J by 13 bases, with 15 bases between the two germline ends. Germline V CDR1 and CDR2: LGHDT, YNNKEL (reference sequence). The CDR3 bases are TGTGCCAGCAGCCAAAATGGCGGGTCCGGGCCCCTCCACTTT. This encodes CASSQNGGSGPLHF.

This clonotype was counted many times. The chain couples TRBV7-9 to TRBJ1-1; weak D call: TRBD1 (6 bases). The CDR3 runs to 14 residues. V gave up 6 bases and J gave up 3 bases, with 14 bases separating them. CDR1 SEHNR and CDR2 FQNEAQ come from the germline V gene (reference sequence). CDR3: CASSVGHPHTEAFF. CDR3 sequence (DNA): TGTGCCAGCAGTGTGGGACACCCTCACACTGAAGCTTTCTTT.

This clonotype showed up many times. The rearrangement joins TRBV7-9 to TRBJ2-3, with 9 positions matching TRBD1. V dropped 5 bases and J dropped 1; count of bases not matched to a gene: 4. Germline lookup yields CDR1 SEHNR and CDR2 FQNEAQ (reference sequence). The CDR3 contains 15 residues. CDR3 in amino acids: CASSPDRGGTDTQYF. In DNA, the CDR3 is TGTGCCAGCAGCCCGGACAGGGGAGGCACAGATACGCAGTATTTT.